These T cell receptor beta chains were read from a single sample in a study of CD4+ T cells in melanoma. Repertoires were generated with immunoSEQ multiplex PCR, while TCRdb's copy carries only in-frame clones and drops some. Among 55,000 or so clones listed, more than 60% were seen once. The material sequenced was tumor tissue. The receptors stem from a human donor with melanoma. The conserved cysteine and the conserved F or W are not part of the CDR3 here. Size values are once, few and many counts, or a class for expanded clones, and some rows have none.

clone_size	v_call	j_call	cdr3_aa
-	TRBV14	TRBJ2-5	ASSQEVGRETQY
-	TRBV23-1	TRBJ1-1	ASSQARTETSEAF
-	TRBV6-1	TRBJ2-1	AGTRGHEQF
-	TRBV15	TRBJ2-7	ATSRTGTGDEQY
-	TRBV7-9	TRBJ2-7	ASRPGQPGPSYEQY
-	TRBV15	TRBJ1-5	ATSISGGDEPQH
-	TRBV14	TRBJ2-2	ASSQDISYPGELF
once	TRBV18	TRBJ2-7	ASSPGGSHEQY
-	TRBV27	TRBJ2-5	ASSPRGTETQY
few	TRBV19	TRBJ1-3	ASTPTGVLNTIY
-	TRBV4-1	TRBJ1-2	ASSQDIGQGQGYT
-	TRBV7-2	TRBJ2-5	ASSSVGETQY
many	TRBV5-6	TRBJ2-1	ASSFGDRAYNEQF
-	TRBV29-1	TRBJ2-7	SVGPRTGTYEQY
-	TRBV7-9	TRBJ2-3	ASSFEGLTDTQY